The 15 T cell receptor beta chains below were found in one sample sequenced in a study of a mutant IDH1 vaccine in newly diagnosed glioma. Data came from immunoSEQ multiplex PCR; TCRdb stores just in-frame clones and leaves some out. Altogether about 94,000 clones are present, 85% to 90% being singletons, with the ten largest covering approximately 0.8%. Antigens for these TCRs are unknown. Time point defined: week 47, end of study. Each dose of the vaccine consisted of 300 ug of mutant IDH1 20-mer peptide, with topical imiquimod. The specimen was PBMCs, collected from a glioma patient whose treatment included an IDH1 peptide vaccine. These receptors were taken from a woman aged 45-59 years with glioma.

V usage is TRBV20-1 and J usage is TRBJ2-7; D perhaps matches TRBD2 (5 bases). V lost 4 bases and J lost 3, with 7 bases in between. The CDR3 contains 11 residues. Germline V gene lookup returns CDR1 DFQATT and CDR2 SNEGSKA (reference sequence). CDR3 loop: CSATGNYEQYF. CDR3 coding DNA: TGCAGTGCTACCGGGAACTACGAGCAGTACTTC.

The rearrangement joins TRBV10-3 to TRBJ2-3; 8 bases are shared with TRBD1. The CDR3 is 15 residues long. From germline, CDR1 is ENHRY and CDR2 SYGVKD. V lost 10 bases, J lost 3 bases, and 12 bases stayed unmatched. CDR3 sequence: CATIDRGLSTDTQYF. CDR3 DNA sequence: TGTGCCACCATCGACAGGGGCCTAAGTACAGATACGCAGTATTTT.

The chain links TRBV7-3 to TRBJ2-7; D may be TRBD2 (5 bases). Trimming left V 0 bases short and J 0 bases short, with 12 bases between. The CDR3 is 16 residues long. Germline V gene sequence: CDR1 SGHTA, CDR2 FQGTGA. CDR3 DNA sequence: TGTGCCAGCAGCTTAACCTCCGGAGGCGGCTCCTACGAGCAGTACTTC. Its translation: CASSLTSGGGSYEQYF. The variable domain in full, completed from reference TRBV7-3 and TRBJ2-7, reads GAGVSQTPSNKVTEKGKYVELRCDPISGHTALYWYRQSLGQGPEFLIYFQGTGAADDSGLPNDRFFAVRPEGSVSTLKIQRTERGDSAVYLCASSLTSGGGSYEQYFGPGTRLTVT.

This chain links TRBV28 with TRBJ1-5, with a tentative D call TRBD1 (5 bases). V gave up 1 base and J gave up 8 bases, with 18 bases separating them. Germline V CDR1 and CDR2: MDHEN, SYDVKM. The CDR3 consists of 16 residues. As DNA, the CDR3 is TGTGCCAGCAGTTTATCCGACGGGGCCCCCAGGGAGCCCCAGCATTTT. Amino acid sequence: CASSLSDGAPREPQHF.

This clone was seen just once. The CDR3 nucleotides are TGTGCCAGCAATGGCCTGCGGGGGGGCGTTCAGCCCCAGCATTTT. Its translation is CASNGLRGGVQPQHF. The chain combines TRBV28 with TRBJ1-5; possible D gene TRBD1, 6 bases. The CDR3 runs to 15 residues. Looked up from germline, CDR1 is MDHEN and CDR2 is SYDVKM. V was clipped by 7 bases and J by 6 bases, with 19 bases between them.

This clone showed up just once. The rearrangement links TRBV7-9 to TRBJ2-7; perhaps TRBD1 as D (5 bases). There are 13 residues in the CDR3. The germline V gene has CDR1 SEHNR and CDR2 FQNEAQ (reference sequence). V lost 6 bases, J lost 6 bases, and 15 bases lay in between. CDR3 residues: CASRLQERGEQYF. CDR3 nucleotides: TGTGCCAGCAGACTACAGGAAAGGGGCGAGCAGTACTTC.

This clone turned up a few times. The chain joins TRBV10-3 to TRBJ1-5; D ambiguous. V was trimmed by 5 bases and J by 7 bases, leaving 15 bases between them. Germline loops: CDR1 ENHRY, CDR2 SYGVKD. This CDR3 spans 14 amino acids. The chain's CDR3 is CAISSGLRGQPQHF. The CDR3 coding sequence is TGTGCCATCAGTTCCGGGCTGCGGGGACAGCCCCAGCATTTT.

This CDR3 is CASERDNPSYEQYF. CDR3 nucleotide sequence: TGTGCCAGCGAGCGGGACAACCCTTCCTACGAGCAGTACTTC. This sequence joins TRBV6-6 and TRBJ2-7; D might be TRBD2 (7 bases). Trimming shortened V by 8 bases and J by 1 base, and 15 bases separated the two germline ends. In germline, CDR1 is MNHNY, CDR2 SVGAGI (reference sequence). This CDR3 contains 14 residues.

This clone was picked up one time. The rearrangement links TRBV9 to TRBJ1-1; D is uncertain. Germline V gene data show CDR1 as SGDLS and CDR2 as YYNGEE. Trimming shortened V by 1 base and J by 1 base, and 8 bases separated the two germline ends. CDR3 length: 14 residues. The CDR3 DNA follows: TGTGCCAGCAGCGTAACGGCCGCGAACACTGAAGCTTTCTTT. Translating gives CASSVTAANTEAFF.

The chain is built from TRBV11-2 and TRBJ2-2; D call uncertain. Germline V gives CDR1 SGHAT, CDR2 FQNNGV. The CDR3 consists of 14 residues. Trimming removed 11 bases from V and 4 bases from J, with 17 bases in between. Written as DNA, the CDR3 is TGTGCCGCCACGTCGTTTCGGTTCACCGGGGAGCTGTTTTTT. Translating gives CAATSFRFTGELFF.

This sequence joins TRBV28 and TRBJ1-1; no definite D call. Germline V gene lookup returns CDR1 MDHEN and CDR2 SYDVKM. V was pared by 6 bases and J by 0 bases, with 23 bases between. The length of the CDR3 is 18 residues. The CDR3 is CASSPPGFHTPMNTEAFF. Here the CDR3 DNA reads TGTGCCAGCAGCCCCCCGGGCTTTCACACACCGATGAACACTGAAGCTTTCTTT.

The genes are TRBV5-1 and TRBJ2-1; D remains ambiguous. V lost 0 bases and J 8 bases, leaving 15 bases between the germline ends. The CDR3 consists of 15 residues. Germline V lookup: CDR1 SGHRS, CDR2 YFSETQ. The CDR3, as DNA: TGCGCCAGCAGCTTGGTTCGGCTCTTAGGCGATGAGCAGTTCTTC. As protein: CASSLVRLLGDEQFF.

This sequence joins TRBV2 and TRBJ2-3; no reliable D call. V dropped 6 bases and J dropped 5 bases, with 15 bases sitting between them. The CDR3 loop spans 14 amino acids. CDR1 and CDR2 from the germline V gene are SNHLY and FYNNEI. The CDR3 DNA is TGTGCCAGCAGAGACCGGTTGGCTGGAGATACGCAGTATTTT. Translation gives CASRDRLAGDTQYF.

V gene TRBV19 combines with J gene TRBJ1-3, with D unresolved. Trimming shortened V by 9 bases and J by 4 bases, and 16 bases separated the two germline ends. Germline V gene sequence: CDR1 LNHDA, CDR2 SQIVND (reference sequence). The CDR3 contains 14 residues. Here the CDR3 reads CASSPGTGGNTIYF. The CDR3 coding sequence is TGTGCCAGCAGCCCCGGCACGGGGGGAAACACCATATATTTT.

The chain has TRBV11-2 and TRBJ2-3, with D possibly TRBD2 on 5 matching bases. CDR3 length: 16 residues. V lost 2 bases to trimming and J lost 3 bases, with 15 bases between them. Germline V gene lookup returns CDR1 SGHAT and CDR2 FQNNGV. As DNA, the CDR3 is TGTGCCAGCAGCTTATTAAGAGGGAGCGAGACAGATACGCAGTATTTT. Protein sequence: CASSLLRGSETDTQYF.